A selection of T cell receptor beta chains follows, all from one sample in a study of blood T cell repertoires in COVID-19. Measured with immunoSEQ multiplex PCR; TCRdb has only the in-frame clones, and not every one. The sample carries 95,000 to 150,000 clones, less than 75% recorded once. Sample: peripheral blood. These TCRs come from a human donor with acute or convalescent COVID-19. The donor label of this sample is uncertain. Both conserved end residues are part of each CDR3. Fields, in order: V gene, J gene, clone size, D gene, CDR3 protein, CDR3 DNA. D genes are given only for firm matches. Part of the rows lack a size; the others show once, few, many or a class for expanded clones.

>TRBV7-8|TRBJ1-2|once|TRBD1
CASKGQDYGYTF
TGTGCCAGCAAGGGACAGGATTATGGCTACACCTTC
>TRBV6-5|TRBJ2-1|-|-
CASAYTGLYNEQFF
TGTGCCAGCGCTTATACGGGACTCTACAATGAGCAGTTCTTC
>TRBV5-1|TRBJ2-5|few|TRBD1
CASSIRDSKETQYF
TGCGCCAGCAGCATCCGGGACAGTAAAGAGACCCAGTACTTC
>TRBV7-9|TRBJ2-1|-|TRBD2
CASTLAGGTSGADEQFF
TGTGCCAGCACCCTGGCGGGGGGAACTAGCGGGGCCGATGAGCAGTTCTTC
>TRBV28|TRBJ1-6|-|-
CASSYDSYNSPLHF
TGTGCCAGCAGTTACGACTCTTATAATTCACCCCTCCACTTT
>TRBV6-5|TRBJ2-5|-|-
CASSYSGEKTQYF
TGTGCCAGCAGTTACTCCGGGGAAAAGACCCAGTACTTC
>TRBV7-3|TRBJ2-1|-|-
CASSLGDAGAPQFF
TGTGCCAGCAGCTTAGGAGATGCGGGGGCCCCACAGTTCTTC
>TRBV5-6|TRBJ2-3|-|TRBD1
CASSFRDRGGDTQYF
TGTGCCAGCAGCTTCCGGGACAGGGGAGGAGATACGCAGTATTTT
>TRBV6-6|TRBJ2-2|-|-
CASRRDNANTGELFF
TGTGCCAGCAGAAGGGACAACGCGAACACCGGGGAGCTGTTTTTT
>TRBV7-3|TRBJ2-1|-|TRBD2
CASSSGRGNSYNEQFF
TGTGCCAGCAGCTCCGGGCGGGGGAACTCCTACAATGAGCAGTTCTTC
>TRBV5-1|TRBJ1-6|-|-
CASRRDTSSYNSPLHF
TGCGCCAGCAGAAGGGACACCAGCTCCTATAATTCACCCCTCCACTTT
>TRBV10-3|TRBJ2-2|-|-
CAISDRGTGELFF
TGTGCCATCAGTGATAGGGGAACCGGGGAGCTGTTTTTT
>TRBV3-1/TRBV3-2|TRBJ2-2|-|TRBD2
CASSQWGLANTGELFF
TGTGCCAGCAGCCAATGGGGACTAGCGAACACCGGGGAGCTGTTTTTT
>TRBV14|TRBJ1-2|-|TRBD1
CASSRTRDSYGYTF
TGTGCCAGCAGCAGAACCCGGGACAGCTATGGCTACACCTTC
>TRBV29-1|TRBJ1-1|-|-
CSVGLTNTEAFF
TGCAGCGTCGGACTGACCAACACTGAAGCTTTCTTT
>TRBV30|TRBJ2-6|-|-
CAWSVTTGGANVLTF
TGTGCCTGGAGTGTAACGACGGGTGGGGCCAACGTCCTGACTTTC
>TRBV28|TRBJ2-7|few|-
CASSLPQAAGEQYF
TGTGCCAGCAGTTTACCGCAGGCAGCCGGCGAGCAGTACTTC
>TRBV5-4|TRBJ2-6|-|-
CASGGGRGANVLTF
TGTGCCAGCGGAGGTGGGAGAGGGGCCAACGTCCTGACTTTC
>TRBV29-1|TRBJ2-7|-|-
CSAAGRESSYEQYF
TGCAGCGCCGCGGGACGGGAAAGCTCCTACGAGCAGTACTTC
>TRBV12-3/TRBV12-4|TRBJ2-1|-|TRBD2
CASKRGDNEQFF
TGTGCCAGCAAGCGGGGGGACAATGAGCAGTTCTTC
>TRBV12-3/TRBV12-4|TRBJ2-7|-|-
CASSFVTYEQYF
TGTGCCAGCAGTTTTGTAACCTACGAGCAGTACTTC
>TRBV12-3/TRBV12-4|TRBJ2-2|-|-
CASSPDTGELFF
TGTGCCAGCAGTCCGGACACCGGGGAGCTGTTTTTT
>TRBV28|TRBJ1-2|few|TRBD1
CASSEFTGVNYGYTF
TGTGCCAGCAGTGAGTTTACAGGGGTGAACTATGGCTACACCTTC